This T cell receptor (beta chain) was documented in a study of T cell repertoires and leukemia-associated antigens (dated by TCRdb to the late 2010s). About the study as a whole: Per sample, about 5.1 to 7 million read pairs and about 3.3 to 5.0 million effective reads were obtained, for approximately 15 million effective reads in total.

Points the paper makes about the study in general: The antigen specificity and function of the expanded clones were not directly tested and needed further investigation. Numbers of Vbeta genes (approximately 61), Jbeta genes (more than 12), VDJ rearrangements and unique CDR3s did not differ significantly among the four groups.

TRIzol reagent was used to extract total RNA from the cultured T cells. TCRbeta libraries were amplified from RNA by 5' rapid amplification of cDNA ends (5'RACE). Before sequencing, library concentration and integrity were assessed using Qubit, an Agilent instrument, and quantitative PCR. A commercial service provider sequenced the qualified libraries on Illumina HiSeq or MiSeq. In the original analysis: TCR sequences in each sample were identified with MiXCR version 1.8.2. For a clone to be considered qualified, a CDR3 longer than four amino acids, an in-frame nucleotide length, and the absence of a stop codon were required. A read containing the complete CDR3 structure was defined as an effective read. RT-PCR with 24 Vbeta primers, GeneScan spectratyping, and Sanger sequencing were used to validate expanded clones. The public reads were quality trimmed at Q25 with fastp and then assembled into clones with MiXCR by TCRdb, keeping productive beta chains. Rows matching on CDR3 protein sequence are summarized as one entry with the most common DNA and genes. The V and J calls follow TCRdb's processing rather than the paper's. The sample table records about 11,000 distinct CDR3 sequences; approximately 43% of these occur just once. Under 35% of the sample lies in the top ten.

Notes on this clonotype: Its antigen specificity is not known. No much larger clone is present one base from it, and per-base qualities are unavailable.

As a first step, the CD3+ T cells were left to rest overnight in RPMI 1640 lacking fetal bovine serum, at 2 million to 3 million cells/mL. Following the manufacturer's instructions, MACS immunomagnetic beads were used to pull CD3+ T cells out of the PBMCs. The specimen was CD3+ T cells sorted from blood and cultured. The origin of this receptor is a female donor in good health.

This receptor has the CDR3 CSAYTSASTDTQYF. The nucleotide sequence is TGCAGTGCTTACACTAGCGCTAGCACAGATACGCAGTATTTT. The chain is encoded by TRBV20-1 joined to TRBJ2-3; TRBD2 lines up with 7 middle nucleotides. The CDR3, from cysteine to phenylalanine, totals 14 residues. The retained sequence is limited to the CDR3, 42 bases, with the frame set at the first base. CDR1 DFQATT and CDR2 SNEGSKA are derived from the germline V gene (reference sequence). Germline trimming amounts to 5 bases on V and 0 bases on J, with 5 as the count of junction bases outside the gene matches.